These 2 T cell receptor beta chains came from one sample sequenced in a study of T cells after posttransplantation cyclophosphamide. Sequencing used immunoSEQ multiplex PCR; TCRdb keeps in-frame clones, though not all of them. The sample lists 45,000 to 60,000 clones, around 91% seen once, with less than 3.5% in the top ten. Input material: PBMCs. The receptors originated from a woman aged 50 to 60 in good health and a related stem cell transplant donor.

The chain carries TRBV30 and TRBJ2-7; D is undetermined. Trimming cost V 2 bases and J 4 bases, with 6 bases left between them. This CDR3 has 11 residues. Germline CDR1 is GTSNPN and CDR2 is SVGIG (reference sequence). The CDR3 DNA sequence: TGTGCCTGGAGTCGAACTTACGAGCAGTACTTC. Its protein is CAWSRTYEQYF.

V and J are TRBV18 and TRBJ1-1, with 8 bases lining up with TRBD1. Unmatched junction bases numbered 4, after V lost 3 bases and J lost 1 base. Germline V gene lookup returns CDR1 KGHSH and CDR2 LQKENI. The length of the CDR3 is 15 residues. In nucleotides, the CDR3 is TGTGCCAGCTCACCCCTACAGGGGGAGAACACTGAAGCTTTCTTT. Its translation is CASSPLQGENTEAFF.